This entry lists 16 T cell receptor beta chains sequenced from one sample in a study of metastatic and nonmetastatic thyroid tumors. Using MiXCR, TCRdb reanalyzed the PCR reads. Here the sample spans tens of thousands of clones, roughly 13% being singletons. The entire patient cohort was treatment-naive prior to thyroid surgery. The material sequenced was blood. The receptors shown here come from a female donor with papillary thyroid cancer or a benign thyroid nodule (not recorded which). Some clones in this sample may be carry-over from other donors' samples.

This clone was found many times. The chain is built from TRBV5-6 and TRBJ1-5; D unclear. The germline V gene has CDR1 SGHDT and CDR2 YYEEEE. Trimming took 1 base from V and 3 from J, leaving 11 bases between them. The CDR3 contains 15 residues. The CDR3 DNA follows: TGTGCCAGCAGCTTGAACAGTGGTGCCAATCAGCCCCAGCATTTT. Amino acid sequence: CASSLNSGANQPQHF. Filled out from reference TRBV5-6 and TRBJ1-5, the complete variable domain reads DAGVTQSPTHLIKTRGQQVTLRCSPKSGHDTVSWYQQALGQGPQFIFQYYEEEERQRGNFPDRFSGHQFPNYSSELNVNALLLGDSALYLCASSLNSGANQPQHFGDGTRLSIL.

This clone was detected ten times or more. The V call is TRBV19, the J call TRBJ2-7; TRBD1 agrees at 12 bases. The length of the CDR3 is 14 residues. The V gene's germline CDR1 is LNHDA and CDR2 SQIVND (reference sequence). J lost 7 bases, V lost 9 bases, and 10 bases had no gene match. CDR3: CASSAGQGALEQYF. The CDR3 DNA is TGTGCCAGCAGCGCGGGACAGGGGGCATTGGAGCAGTACTTC.

This clone was seen ten or more times. This same CDR3 is encoded by further DNA sequences in the sample. J is TRBJ1-2 and V is TRBV10-3; 9 positions agree with TRBD1. Germline V lookup: CDR1 ENHRY, CDR2 SYGVKD. V was clipped by 8 bases and J by 5 bases; unmatched bases: 3. This CDR3 is 12 amino acids long. As DNA, the CDR3 is TGTGCCATCTTGGACAGGGGATATGGCTACACCTTC. Translated: CAILDRGYGYTF.

This clone was seen repeatedly, ten times or more. The V call is TRBV30, the J call TRBJ2-7; tentative D call: TRBD2 (6 bases). The germline CDR1 and CDR2 sequences are GTSNPN and SVGIG (reference sequence). V dropped 3 bases and J dropped 4 bases, with 13 bases sitting between them. The length of the CDR3 is 13 residues. For the CDR3, the DNA is TGTGCCTGGAGCGGGACTTTTTCTTACGAGCAGTACTTC. Protein: CAWSGTFSYEQYF.

This clone was recorded at least ten times. The chain carries TRBV28 and TRBJ1-1; D is undetermined. In germline, CDR1 is MDHEN, CDR2 SYDVKM. The CDR3 contains 13 residues. V was clipped by 5 bases and J by 4 bases, with 11 bases between them. The CDR3 region has the DNA TGTGCCAGCAGTCCCTGGGCGGCCACTGAAGCTTTCTTT. Translation: CASSPWAATEAFF.

This rearrangement joins TRBV5-6 to TRBJ1-2, with 7 bases identical to TRBD1. The V gene's germline CDR1 is SGHDT and CDR2 YYEEEE. This CDR3 spans 15 amino acids. V shed 4 bases and J 2 bases; nucleotides not matched to a gene: 8. CDR3 residues: CASSRATGQNYGYTF. CDR3 coding DNA: TGTGCCAGCAGCCGCGCCACGGGACAGAACTATGGCTACACCTTC.

In this sample, this clone turned up many times. This chain connects TRBV3-1 to TRBJ2-1; perhaps TRBD1 as D (6 bases). Germline V gene lookup returns CDR1 LGHDT and CDR2 YNNKEL (reference sequence). V was clipped by 8 bases and J by 4 bases, with 18 bases between them. This CDR3 spans 15 amino acids. The CDR3 bases are TGTGCCAGCTGTTTTGTGGGGACACCGTACAATGAGCAGTTCTTC. Protein: CASCFVGTPYNEQFF.

This clone was recorded at least ten times. The chain has TRBV7-3 and TRBJ1-2; D may be TRBD1 (5 bases). Trimming stripped 2 bases from V and 6 bases from J, with 10 bases between. From germline, CDR1 is SGHTA and CDR2 FQGTGA. This CDR3 is built from 13 residues. The CDR3 loop is CASSLGGVDGYTF. As DNA, the CDR3 is TGTGCCAGCAGCTTAGGGGGGGTCGATGGCTACACCTTC.

This clone was counted only a few times. A much bigger clone sits one base away, suggesting this may be a read error. This chain links TRBV4-1 with TRBJ2-5; D gene unclear. V was shortened by 1 base and J by 1 base, with 10 bases between the two germline ends. The CDR3 extends over 15 amino acids. The germline V gene has CDR1 MGHRA and CDR2 YSYEKL. In nucleotides, the CDR3 is TGCGCCAGCAGCCAAGGAGGCAAGCCCCAAGAGACCCAGTACTTC. Its translation is CASSQGGKPQETQYF.

This clone was seen many times. Different DNA sequences within this sample yield the same CDR3. This chain connects TRBV11-2 to TRBJ2-1; D not certain. CDR1 is SGHAT and CDR2 is FQNNGV in the germline V gene. The CDR3 consists of 15 residues. V gave up 1 base and J gave up 4 bases, with 11 bases separating them. Written as DNA, the CDR3 is TGTGCCAGCAGCTTAGGGGATTGGTTTTACAATGAGCAGTTCTTC. It translates to CASSLGDWFYNEQFF.

The sample holds many counts of this clone. The rearrangement uses TRBV7-6 and TRBJ2-7; 10 nucleotides match TRBD1. The CDR3 contains 14 residues. Trimming cost V 4 bases and J 3 bases; bases outside gene matches: 3. Germline lookup yields CDR1 SGHVS and CDR2 FNYEAQ. CDR3 in DNA: TGTGCCAGCAGCTCCGGGACAGGGGACTACGAGCAGTACTTC. Translation: CASSSGTGDYEQYF.

Ten or more counts support this clone. The gene calls are TRBV5-4 and TRBJ2-7; D tentatively fits TRBD1 or TRBD2 (5 bases each). The germline CDR1 and CDR2 sequences are SGHNT and YYREEE (reference sequence). The germline V and J ends were trimmed by 3 bases and 7 bases, with 11 bases remaining between them. This CDR3 contains 12 residues. Written as DNA, the CDR3 is TGTGCCAGCAGCTCGGGACCGGGGGAGCAGTACTTC. It yields the protein CASSSGPGEQYF.

At least ten counts were recorded for this clone. The chain employs TRBV6-1 and TRBJ2-7; a possible D gene is TRBD1 (6 bases). The V and J ends lost 5 bases and 3 bases respectively, with 14 bases between them. The germline V gene encodes CDR1 MNHNS and CDR2 SASEGT. The CDR3 is 14 amino acids. The CDR3 DNA sequence: TGTGCCAGCAGTCCGGACAGCGTAGACTACGAGCAGTACTTC. This translates into CASSPDSVDYEQYF.

With regard to this clone: Possible read error: a much larger clone is one base away. This chain connects TRBV19 to TRBJ2-7, with D perhaps TRBD1 (5 bases). The CDR3 spans 16 residues. Per the germline V gene, CDR1 is LNHDA and CDR2 is SQIVND (reference sequence). The V end lost 6 bases, the J end lost 3 bases, and 21 bases lay between the germline ends. This chain's CDR3 is CASSPLTRVSDYEQYF. Here the CDR3 DNA reads TGTGCCAGTAGCCCACTCACCAGGGTCAGTGACTACGAGCAGTACTTC.

This clone was counted between two and nine times. Given a much more abundant clone one base away, this may be a read error. V is TRBV15 and J is TRBJ2-3; perhaps D is TRBD1 or TRBD2 (5 bases each). The CDR3 spans 13 residues. Germline CDR1 is LNHNV and CDR2 is YYDKDF (reference sequence). The CDR3 region has the DNA TGTGCCACCAATACTAGGGTGACAGTTACGCAGTATTTT. Translation: CATNTRVTVTQYF.

The sample holds many counts of this clone. The V gene is TRBV20-1, the J gene TRBJ2-7; no firm D call. The CDR3 totals 11 residues. The germline gives CDR1 DFQATT, CDR2 SNEGSKA (reference sequence). Deletions cut 2 bases from V and 3 bases from J, with 5 bases between. DNA of the CDR3: TGCAGTGCTAGAAGAGACTACGAGCAGTACTTC. Its protein is CSARRDYEQYF.